Following are 23 T cell receptor beta chains from one sample sequenced in a study of cytomegalovirus exposure and HLA in healthy donors. Sequenced by immunoSEQ multiplex PCR; TCRdb stores in-frame clones only, minus some. The sample has about 65,000 clones, around 90% seen once; the top ten hold 1.3%. Sample: PBMCs. These receptors were obtained from a woman between 18 and 29 years old in good health and CMV-seronegative.

This clone occurred once. This sequence joins TRBV18 and TRBJ1-4, with D tentatively TRBD1 (5 bases). The V end lost 1 base, the J end lost 7 bases, and 13 bases lay between the germline ends. The CDR3 runs to 15 residues. CDR1 is KGHSH and CDR2 is LQKENI in the germline V gene. The CDR3 protein is CASSPHQGLGEKLFF. In DNA, the CDR3 is TGTGCCAGCTCACCACATCAGGGTTTAGGTGAAAAACTGTTTTTT.

The chain recombines TRBV19 with TRBJ2-7; D unresolved. Germline V gives CDR1 LNHDA, CDR2 SQIVND (reference sequence). The CDR3 consists of 13 residues. Trimming removed 3 bases from V and 5 bases from J, with 11 bases in between. The DNA of the CDR3 is TGTGCCAGTAGTATCCGACTGAAACACGAGCAGTACTTC. As protein: CASSIRLKHEQYF.

This sequence joins TRBV23-1 and TRBJ1-5, with D possibly TRBD1 on 6 matching bases. TRBV23-1 belongs to the ORF category, with a function that is uncertain. V gave up 0 bases and J gave up 3 bases, with 9 bases separating them. The CDR3 contains 15 residues. The CDR3 loop reads CASSQSAGDNQPQHF. The CDR3 DNA is TGCGCCAGCAGTCAATCGGCAGGGGACAATCAGCCCCAGCATTTT.

The CDR3 reads CAGEPGQAPNEQFF. CDR3 in DNA: TGTGCCGGCGAACCGGGACAGGCCCCAAATGAGCAGTTCTTC. V is TRBV6-1 and J is TRBJ2-1, with 8 bases fitting TRBD1. Germline V gene data show CDR1 as MNHNS and CDR2 as SASEGT. The CDR3 is made up of 14 amino acids. The ends lost 11 bases at V and 7 bases at J; junction bases unmatched: 13.

CDR3 DNA sequence: TGTGCCAGCAGCTTACTGTCTACAGGGGCCCACAATCAGCCCCAGCATTTT. It codes for CASSLLSTGAHNQPQHF. The genes are TRBV5-6 and TRBJ1-5; 7 bases are shared with TRBD1. There are 17 residues in the CDR3. The V gene's germline CDR1 is SGHDT and CDR2 YYEEEE. V shed 2 bases, J shed 3 bases, and the junction held 11 bases outside the gene matches.

The rearrangement uses TRBV7-2 and TRBJ2-7, with D possibly TRBD2 on 6 matching bases. With 4 bases removed from V and 1 base from J, the gap between germline ends came to 14 bases. The CDR3 has 15 residues. CDR1 and CDR2 from the germline V gene are SGHTA and FQGNSA. The CDR3: CASSYYRGSSYEQYF. The DNA of the CDR3 is TGTGCCAGCAGCTACTACCGGGGGTCATCCTACGAGCAGTACTTC.

The chain links TRBV19 to TRBJ1-2, with a possible D match to TRBD1 (5 bases). V shed 7 bases and J shed 0 bases, with 15 bases lying between them. This CDR3 region has 15 residues. Germline loops: CDR1 LNHDA, CDR2 SQIVND (reference sequence). The CDR3 DNA is TGTGCCAGTAATAGAAACGCAGGGCCTAACTATGGCTACACCTTC. This encodes CASNRNAGPNYGYTF.

The chain combines TRBV7-6 with TRBJ2-7, with 9 bases identical to TRBD1. V shed 5 bases and J 0 bases; nucleotides not matched to a gene: 5. There are 15 residues in the CDR3. Germline CDR1 reads SGHVS; CDR2 reads FNYEAQ. CDR3 residues: CASSLLGQGSYEQYF. As DNA, the CDR3 is TGTGCCAGCAGCCTACTGGGACAGGGCTCCTACGAGCAGTACTTC.

The rearrangement uses TRBV19 and TRBJ2-1; TRBD2 aligns across 8 bases. CDR3 length: 15 amino acids. The ends lost 5 bases at V and 9 bases at J; junction bases unmatched: 12. Per germline, CDR1 LNHDA and CDR2 SQIVND (reference sequence). The CDR3 loop is CASSSEAGVYGEQFF. The CDR3 DNA sequence: TGTGCCAGTAGTTCAGAAGCGGGAGTATACGGTGAGCAGTTCTTC. Supplemented by reference TRBV19 and TRBJ2-1, the full variable domain reads DGGITQSPKYLFRKEGQNVTLSCEQNLNHDAMYWYRQDPGQGLRLIYYSQIVNDFQKGDIAEGYSVSREKKESFPLTVTSAQKNPTAFYLCASSSEAGVYGEQFFGPGTRLTVL.

CDR3 sequence (DNA): TGTGCCAGCAGCATGGACAGGTCCTACGAGCAGTACTTC. Translating it yields CASSMDRSYEQYF. The chain employs TRBV28 and TRBJ2-7, with TRBD1 matching 7 bases. V gave up 6 bases and J gave up 1 base; unmatched junction bases: 3. The germline gives CDR1 MDHEN, CDR2 SYDVKM. CDR3 size: 13 residues.

CDR3 DNA: TGTGCCAGTAGTATCGCCCTTACCGGGACTAGCGGTTACGAGCAGTACTTC. Its protein product is CASSIALTGTSGYEQYF. The chain recombines TRBV19 with TRBJ2-7, with 11 bases identical to TRBD2. The ends lost 3 bases at V and 4 bases at J; junction bases unmatched: 11. CDR3 size: 17 residues. Germline values: CDR1 LNHDA, CDR2 SQIVND (reference sequence).

The chain carries TRBV7-3 and TRBJ2-1; TRBD2 matches at 9 bases. The J segment lost 8 bases and the V segment lost 5 bases, leaving 10 bases of the junction unmatched. There are 15 residues in the CDR3. CDR1 is SGHTA, CDR2 FQGTGA, per germline. The CDR3 here is CASSQRGDSWDEQFF. CDR3 in DNA: TGTGCCAGCAGCCAGCGGGGGGACTCCTGGGATGAGCAGTTCTTC.

This sequence joins TRBV6-5 and TRBJ1-3; a weak D match, TRBD1 (6 bases). CDR3 length: 14 amino acids. V was trimmed by 2 bases and J by 9 bases, leaving 14 bases between them. Germline V gene sequence: CDR1 MNHEY, CDR2 SVGAGI. The CDR3 region is CASSYGGVGGTIYF. The CDR3, as DNA: TGTGCCAGCAGTTACGGTGGGGTAGGGGGCACCATATATTTT.

The chain couples TRBV4-3 to TRBJ2-1, with D maybe TRBD2 (6 bases). Germline-derived CDR1 and CDR2 are LGHNA and YSLEER. CDR3 length: 16 residues. Trimming removed 0 bases at V and 4 bases at J, with 13 bases between. The CDR3 DNA reads as TGCGCCAGCAGCCAAGACCTCGGGAGCGAATACAATGAGCAGTTCTTC. Residues: CASSQDLGSEYNEQFF.

The chain links TRBV30 to TRBJ1-2; no reliable D call. The CDR3 length is 12 residues. Germline loops: CDR1 GTSNPN, CDR2 SVGIG (reference sequence). Trimming took 1 base from V and 8 from J, leaving 11 bases between them. CDR3 sequence: CAWSGEIRGYTF. CDR3 coding DNA: TGTGCCTGGAGTGGAGAGATTCGGGGCTACACCTTC.

The rearrangement links TRBV19 to TRBJ1-5; D unresolved. Germline V gene data show CDR1 as LNHDA and CDR2 as SQIVND (reference sequence). Trimming shortened V by 0 bases and J by 2 bases, and 8 bases separated the two germline ends. CDR3 length: 15 amino acids. CDR3 loop: CASSIDSTRNQPQHF. The CDR3 nucleotides are TGTGCCAGTAGTATAGATTCTACGCGCAATCAGCCCCAGCATTTT. Full variable domain (outside the CDR3, taken from reference TRBV19 and TRBJ1-5): DGGITQSPKYLFRKEGQNVTLSCEQNLNHDAMYWYRQDPGQGLRLIYYSQIVNDFQKGDIAEGYSVSREKKESFPLTVTSAQKNPTAFYLCASSIDSTRNQPQHFGDGTRLSIL.

This sequence joins TRBV7-2 and TRBJ2-1; 11 nucleotides line up with TRBD2. Germline V gene lookup returns CDR1 SGHTA and CDR2 FQGNSA. The CDR3 has 15 residues. Germline trimming cut 3 bases from V and 4 bases from J; bases unmatched to any gene: 2. CDR3 sequence: CASSFSGGDYNEQFF. The CDR3 DNA reads as TGTGCCAGCAGCTTTAGCGGGGGGGATTACAATGAGCAGTTCTTC.

The chain has TRBV7-2 and TRBJ2-7; a weak D match, TRBD2 (6 bases). Germline V gives CDR1 SGHTA, CDR2 FQGNSA. Trimming stripped 4 bases from V and 6 bases from J, with 13 bases between. This CDR3 has 13 residues. CDR3 region: CASSYPGGTEQYF. DNA of the CDR3: TGTGCCAGCAGCTACCCAGGAGGGACCGAGCAGTACTTC.

V gene TRBV19 combines with J gene TRBJ2-3; D is perhaps TRBD1 (5 bases). Germline CDR1 and CDR2: LNHDA and SQIVND (reference sequence). This CDR3 has 13 residues. Trimming took 1 base from V and 5 from J, leaving 7 bases between them. CDR3 residues: CASSIGRGDTQYF. CDR3 DNA sequence: TGTGCCAGTAGTATAGGTAGGGGAGATACGCAGTATTTT.

This chain uses TRBV13 with TRBJ2-7; TRBD1 might be the D (6 bases). V lost 6 bases and J lost 4, with 13 bases in between. CDR1 and CDR2 from the germline V gene are PRHDT and FYEKMQ (reference sequence). The CDR3 is 13 residues long. CDR3 DNA sequence: TGTGCCAGCAGGGGGGCCCAGGGGTACGAGCAGTACTTC. It translates to CASRGAQGYEQYF.

V and J are TRBV11-2 and TRBJ1-4, with D possibly being TRBD1 (5 bases). The CDR3 is 15 residues long. Germline CDR1 SGHAT, CDR2 FQNNGV. V was clipped by 5 bases and J by 8 bases, with 18 bases between them. The CDR3 bases are TGTGCCAGCAGCCTAACCCAGGGAAGAGGAGAAAAACTGTTTTTT. Translated, it gives CASSLTQGRGEKLFF. The variable domain in full, with the rest retrieved from reference TRBV11-2 and TRBJ1-4, is EAGVAQSPRYKIIEKRQSVAFWCNPISGHATLYWYQQILGQGPKLLIQFQNNGVVDDSQLPKDRFSAERLKGVDSTLKIQPAKLEDSAVYLCASSLTQGRGEKLFFGSGTQLSVL.

The chain has TRBV7-9 and TRBJ2-1, with 7 bases lining up with TRBD1. CDR3 length: 14 amino acids. The J segment lost 7 bases and the V segment lost 1 base, leaving 4 bases of the junction unmatched. The germline V gene has CDR1 SEHNR and CDR2 FQNEAQ (reference sequence). CDR3 loop: CASSLERRGNEQFF. The CDR3 nucleotides are TGTGCCAGCAGCTTAGAGCGCAGGGGGAATGAGCAGTTCTTC.

The chain uses TRBV7-6 and TRBJ2-1; 7 bases agree with TRBD2. The CDR3 covers 17 residues. Germline V lookup: CDR1 SGHVS, CDR2 FNYEAQ. J was trimmed by 9 bases and V by 4 bases; bases with no gene match: 18. CDR3 region: CASSSFGKLREISEQFF. The CDR3, as DNA: TGTGCCAGCAGCTCCTTTGGGAAGTTGCGGGAGATCAGTGAGCAGTTCTTC.